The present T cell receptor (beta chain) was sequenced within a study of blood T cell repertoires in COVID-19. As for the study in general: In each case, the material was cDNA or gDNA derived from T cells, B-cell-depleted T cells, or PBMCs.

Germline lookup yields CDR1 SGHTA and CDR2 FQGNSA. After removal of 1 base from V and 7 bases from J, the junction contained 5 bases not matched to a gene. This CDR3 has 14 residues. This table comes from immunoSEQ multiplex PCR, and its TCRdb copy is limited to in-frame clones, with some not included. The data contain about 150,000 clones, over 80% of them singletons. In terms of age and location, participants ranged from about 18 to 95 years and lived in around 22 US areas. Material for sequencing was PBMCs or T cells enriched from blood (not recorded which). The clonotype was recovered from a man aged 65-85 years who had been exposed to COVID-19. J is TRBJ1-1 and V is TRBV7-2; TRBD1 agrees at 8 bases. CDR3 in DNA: TGTGCCAGCAGCTTAGTGCAGGGGGCTTTTGAAGCTTTCTTT. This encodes CASSLVQGAFEAFF.